Presented here are 21 T cell receptor beta chains from one specimen sequenced in a study of identical twins. TCRdb analysed the 5' RACE reads with MiXCR anew, one entry per CDR3 protein. The data contain 200,000 to 300,000 distinct CDR3 sequences, about 10% of them singletons. The sequenced sample was memory T cells sorted from blood. The origin of the receptors is a man between 45 and 60 years old in good health.

This rearrangement joins TRBV11-1 to TRBJ2-1; D may be TRBD1 or TRBD2 (10 bases each). Trimming pared 10 bases from V and 1 base from J, leaving 29 bases between. The CDR3 loop spans 19 amino acids. Germline-derived CDR1 and CDR2 are SGHAT and FQDESV (reference sequence). The CDR3 DNA reads TGTGCCATCGCACCGGGACAGGGGTCTAGCGGGAGATCCTACAATGAGCAGTTCTTC. Its translation is CAIAPGQGSSGRSYNEQFF.

This clonotype occurred many times. One junction end does not reproduce the germline sequence, and a read error may be involved. The chain's CDR3 is CASSFTPGDRIGGDF. The CDR3 DNA follows: TGCGCCAGCAGCTTTACACCGGGAGACCGGATTGGGGGAGACTTC. The gene calls are TRBV5-1 and TRBJ2-5; maybe TRBD2 (6 bases). Per germline, CDR1 SGHRS and CDR2 YFSETQ. The CDR3 sequence is 15 residues long.

This clonotype was recorded at least ten times. J is TRBJ1-4 and V is TRBV4-1; D uncertain. V lost 2 bases, J lost 5 bases, and 18 bases lay in between. CDR1 and CDR2 from the germline V gene are MGHRA and YSYEKL. The CDR3 length is 17 residues. The CDR3 DNA sequence: TGCGCCAGCAGCCAACCTCGGGTCCGTTCGGAGAATGAAAAACTGTTTTTT. This encodes CASSQPRVRSENEKLFF.

Ten or more counts support this clonotype. The chain uses TRBV27 and TRBJ2-7, with D maybe TRBD1 (5 bases). Trimming took off 10 bases at V and 5 bases at J, with 18 bases between the two ends. This CDR3 is built from 13 residues. Germline V gene data show CDR1 as MNHEY and CDR2 as SMNVEV (reference sequence). The CDR3 loop reads CATSWGLDNEQYF. The CDR3 DNA reads as TGTGCCACCTCCTGGGGCTTGGACAACGAGCAGTACTTC.

The rearrangement uses TRBV6-1 and TRBJ1-6; D is possibly TRBD1 (6 bases). Germline assignment: CDR1 MNHNS and CDR2 SASEGT. Trimming shortened V by 5 bases and J by 9 bases, and 14 bases separated the two germline ends. This CDR3 comprises 14 residues. CDR3 coding DNA: TGTGCCAGCAGTCCGACGGGGACAAGTTCACCCCTCCACTTT. This codes for CASSPTGTSSPLHF.

This clonotype was seen a handful of times. The V call is TRBV28, the J call TRBJ2-6; 7 nucleotides align to TRBD1. V was clipped by 6 bases and J by 2 bases; unmatched bases: 4. CDR1 and CDR2 (germline): MDHEN, SYDVKM. The CDR3 is made up of 15 amino acids. The DNA of the CDR3 is TGTGCCAGCAGGGCGACAGGGCCTGGGGCCAACGTCCTGACTTTC. This gives the protein CASRATGPGANVLTF.

The chain combines TRBV18 with TRBJ1-1; possibly TRBD1 for D (5 bases). The CDR3 totals 13 residues. V was trimmed by 6 bases and J by 5 bases, leaving 13 bases between them. The germline V gene encodes CDR1 KGHSH and CDR2 LQKENI. The CDR3 sequence is CASSRSGGTEAFF. DNA for the CDR3: TGTGCCAGCTCGCGCAGTGGGGGTACTGAAGCTTTCTTT.

This clonotype was detected many times. The chain is built from TRBV24-1 and TRBJ2-1; 14 bases are a match to TRBD2. Germline lookup yields CDR1 KGHDR and CDR2 SFDVKD. The trim removed 3 bases at V and 8 bases at J, leaving 8 bases unmatched. The CDR3 sequence is 17 residues long. The CDR3 sequence: CATSDETSGRALDEQFF. CDR3 DNA: TGTGCCACCAGTGATGAGACTAGCGGGAGGGCCTTGGATGAGCAGTTCTTC.

The chain joins TRBV20-1 to TRBJ2-1; TRBD2 agrees at 13 bases. The CDR3 extends over 19 amino acids. Germline trimming cut 6 bases from V and 1 base from J; bases unmatched to any gene: 15. Per germline, CDR1 DFQATT and CDR2 SNEGSKA (reference sequence). CDR3 sequence (DNA): TGCAGTGCCGGAGGACTAGCGGGAGTCGGACTGGAATCCTACAATGAGCAGTTCTTC. Translated: CSAGGLAGVGLESYNEQFF.

The V gene is TRBV3-1, the J gene TRBJ2-3, with D perhaps being TRBD1 or TRBD2 (8 bases each). Germline assignment: CDR1 LGHDT and CDR2 YNNKEL (reference sequence). The V and J ends lost 5 bases and 5 bases respectively, with 17 bases between them. The CDR3 contains 15 residues. The CDR3 region is CASSFGQGLGDTQYF. The CDR3 nucleotides read TGTGCCAGCAGCTTCGGACAGGGACTAGGAGATACGCAGTATTTT.

In its sample, this clonotype was seen a few times. As DNA, the CDR3 is TGTGCCAGCTCACCAGAACAAGACGGGCAGTTCTTC. It is translated as CASSPEQDGQFF. The chain couples TRBV18 to TRBJ2-1; D ambiguous. Germline loops: CDR1 KGHSH, CDR2 LQKENI. With 2 bases removed from V and 12 bases from J, the gap between germline ends came to 11 bases. The CDR3 sequence is 12 residues long.

This sequence joins TRBV20-1 and TRBJ2-7, with 8 bases lining up with TRBD2. The V gene end was trimmed by 6 bases and the J gene end by 5 bases; junction bases not matched to a gene: 9. The CDR3 covers 13 residues. Looked up from germline, CDR1 is DFQATT and CDR2 is SNEGSKA (reference sequence). DNA for the CDR3: TGCAGTGCCCTACGGGGGGGCCGCGACGAGCAGTACTTC. Encoded protein: CSALRGGRDEQYF.

In this sample, this clonotype turned up many times. The chain links TRBV4-3 to TRBJ2-7, with 8 positions matching TRBD2. Germline values: CDR1 LGHNA, CDR2 YSLEER. The ends lost 1 base at V and 5 bases at J; junction bases unmatched: 7. This CDR3 contains 15 residues. CDR3: CASSQGTGRGDEQYF. The CDR3 nucleotides read TGCGCCAGCAGCCAAGGGACGGGGCGGGGGGACGAGCAGTACTTC.

This clonotype was seen ten or more times. The genes are TRBV5-1 and TRBJ2-1; D gene uncertain. This CDR3 has 14 amino acids. Trimming shortened V by 0 bases and J by 6 bases, and 10 bases separated the two germline ends. Germline CDR1 is SGHRS and CDR2 is YFSETQ. Here the CDR3 DNA reads TGCGCCAGCAGCTTGGGTGTAATTTCCAATGAGCAGTTCTTC. Translated: CASSLGVISNEQFF.

This clonotype came up a few times. V and J are TRBV7-2 and TRBJ2-5; the D gene is possibly TRBD2 (6 bases). CDR1 and CDR2 from the germline V gene are SGHTA and FQGNSA. This CDR3 comprises 15 residues. Trimming cost V 5 bases and J 4 bases, with 17 bases left between them. The CDR3 here is CASSTDGGFAETQYF. The CDR3 DNA reads TGTGCCAGCAGCACCGATGGAGGGTTCGCAGAGACCCAGTACTTC.

This clonotype has a count of ten or more. A junction end diverges from the germline sequence, so it may reflect a read error. The genes are TRBV5-1 and TRBJ1-1; TRBD1 matches at 7 bases. Germline values: CDR1 SGHRS, CDR2 YFSETQ. There are 14 residues in the CDR3. CDR3 loop: CASSLGTVNTEAFF. The CDR3 bases are TGTGCCAGCTCACTTGGGACAGTGAACACTGAAGCTTTCTTT.

This clonotype was picked up many times. The J gene is TRBJ2-7, the V gene TRBV7-2; the D gene is possibly TRBD1 (6 bases). This CDR3 has 16 amino acids. Germline CDR1 and CDR2: SGHTA and FQGNSA. V dropped 1 base and J dropped 3 bases, with 16 bases sitting between them. The CDR3 region is CASSLVFGQGHYEQYF. The CDR3, as DNA: TGTGCCAGCAGCTTAGTTTTCGGCCAGGGGCACTACGAGCAGTACTTC.

The table lists this clonotype with a few counts. The V call is TRBV7-9, the J call TRBJ1-3; D remains unclear. Germline assignment: CDR1 SEHNR and CDR2 FQNEAQ (reference sequence). The CDR3 has 16 amino acids. V was clipped by 2 bases and J by 0 bases, with 11 bases between them. CDR3 sequence reads: CASSLFGPSSGNTIYF. CDR3 in DNA: TGTGCCAGCAGCTTATTCGGACCCTCCTCTGGAAACACCATATATTTT.

V gene TRBV19 combines with J gene TRBJ2-1, with 8 bases lining up with TRBD2. With V trimmed by 6 bases and J by 2 bases, 6 bases remained unmatched. This CDR3 is 15 amino acids long. From germline, CDR1 is LNHDA and CDR2 SQIVND (reference sequence). The CDR3 sequence is CASSLRTSPYNEQFF. In DNA, the CDR3 is TGTGCCAGTAGCCTCCGGACTAGCCCCTACAATGAGCAGTTCTTC.

Regarding this clonotype: The junction differs from germline at one of its ends, possibly a read error. The chain recombines TRBV7-3 with TRBJ2-5; 9 nucleotides agree with TRBD2. The length of the CDR3 is 16 residues. CDR1 SGHTA and CDR2 FQGTGA come from the germline V gene. CDR3 region: CSSSSLSGSHQETQYF. CDR3 coding DNA: TGTTCCAGCAGCTCACTTAGCGGGAGCCACCAAGAGACCCAGTACTTC.

The chain uses TRBV5-1 and TRBJ2-5; TRBD2 matches at 10 bases. Germline CDR1 is SGHRS and CDR2 is YFSETQ. The V and J ends lost 3 bases and 1 base, in that order; junction bases with no gene match: 9. The CDR3 consists of 17 residues. The CDR3 DNA reads TGCGCCAGCAGCTCACGGACTAGCGGTCTTCTCCAAGAGACCCAGTACTTC. Protein sequence: CASSSRTSGLLQETQYF.